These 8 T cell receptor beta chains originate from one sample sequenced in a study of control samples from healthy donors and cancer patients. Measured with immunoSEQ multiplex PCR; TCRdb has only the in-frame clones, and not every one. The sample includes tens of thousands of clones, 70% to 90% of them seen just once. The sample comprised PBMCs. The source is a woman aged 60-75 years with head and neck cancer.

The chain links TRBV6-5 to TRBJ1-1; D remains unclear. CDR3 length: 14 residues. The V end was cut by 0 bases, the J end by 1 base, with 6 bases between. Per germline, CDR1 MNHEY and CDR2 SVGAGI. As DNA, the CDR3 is TGTGCCAGCAGTTACTCGGGAGAGAACACTGAAGCTTTCTTT. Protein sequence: CASSYSGENTEAFF.

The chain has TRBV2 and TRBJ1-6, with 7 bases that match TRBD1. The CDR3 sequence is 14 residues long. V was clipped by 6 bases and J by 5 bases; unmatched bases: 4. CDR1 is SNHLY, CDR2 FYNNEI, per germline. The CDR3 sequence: CASRSGTDNSPLHF. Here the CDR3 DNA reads TGTGCCAGCAGGTCCGGGACAGATAATTCACCCCTCCACTTT.

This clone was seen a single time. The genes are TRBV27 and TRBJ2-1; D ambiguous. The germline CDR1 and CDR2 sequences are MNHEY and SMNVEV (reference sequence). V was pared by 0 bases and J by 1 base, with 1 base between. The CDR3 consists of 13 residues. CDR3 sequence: CASSLSSYNEQFF. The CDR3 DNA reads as TGTGCCAGCAGTTTATCGTCCTACAATGAGCAGTTCTTC.

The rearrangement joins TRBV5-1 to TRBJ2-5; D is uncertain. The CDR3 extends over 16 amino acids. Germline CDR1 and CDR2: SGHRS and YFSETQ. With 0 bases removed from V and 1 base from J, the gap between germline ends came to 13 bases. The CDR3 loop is CASSLAYGRTQETQYF. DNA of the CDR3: TGCGCCAGCAGCTTGGCCTATGGGCGGACCCAAGAGACCCAGTACTTC.

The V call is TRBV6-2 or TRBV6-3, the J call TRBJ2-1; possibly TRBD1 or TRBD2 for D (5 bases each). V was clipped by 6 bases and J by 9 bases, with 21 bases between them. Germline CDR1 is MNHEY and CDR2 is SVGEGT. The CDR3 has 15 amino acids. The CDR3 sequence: CASSPTGTNSREQFF. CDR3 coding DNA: TGTGCCAGCAGCCCCACCGGGACGAACTCCCGTGAGCAGTTCTTC.

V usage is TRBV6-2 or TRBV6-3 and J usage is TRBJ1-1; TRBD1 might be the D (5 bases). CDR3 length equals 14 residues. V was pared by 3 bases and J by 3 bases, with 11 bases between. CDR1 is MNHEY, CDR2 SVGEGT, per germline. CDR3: CASSYAGADTEAFF. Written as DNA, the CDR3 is TGTGCCAGCAGTTATGCCGGGGCGGACACTGAAGCTTTCTTT.

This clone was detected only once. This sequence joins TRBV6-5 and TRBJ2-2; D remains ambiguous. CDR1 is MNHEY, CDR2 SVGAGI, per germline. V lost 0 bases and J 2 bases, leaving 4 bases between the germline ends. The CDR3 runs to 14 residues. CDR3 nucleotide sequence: TGTGCCAGCAGTTACTCCAGAAACACCGGGGAGCTGTTTTTT. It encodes CASSYSRNTGELFF.

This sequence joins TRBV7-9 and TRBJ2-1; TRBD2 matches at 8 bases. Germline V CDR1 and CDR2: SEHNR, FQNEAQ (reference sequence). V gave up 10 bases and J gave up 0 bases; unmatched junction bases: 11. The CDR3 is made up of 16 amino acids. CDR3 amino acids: CATEVVSGSSYNEQFF. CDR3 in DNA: TGTGCCACCGAAGTAGTAAGCGGGAGCTCCTACAATGAGCAGTTCTTC.